The sequence of this T cell receptor beta chain was determined in a study of blood T cell repertoires in COVID-19. Overall study context: Samples taken during acute and convalescent COVID-19 were collected in the United States, Italy and Spain. Sources were T cells, B-cell-depleted T cells, or PBMCs; the material itself was cDNA or gDNA.

In the study's own analysis: The authors estimated nucleated cell counts from reference gene primer amplification. TCRdb's table, derived via immunoSEQ multiplex PCR, lists solely in-frame clones and lacks some. V and J calls and clone size are those listed in that table; D and trimming were worked out from the DNA. Counted here are about 69,000 clones, roughly three quarters occurring once; the ten biggest clones make up 45% to 60%. The CDR3 totals 12 residues. The V end was cut by 5 bases, the J end by 2 bases, with 6 bases between. The germline CDR1 and CDR2 sequences are MRHNA and SNTAGT. The receptor's source is a human donor in a cohort sampled during active COVID-19. The V call is TRBV6-4, the J call TRBJ1-2; maybe TRBD1 (5 bases). Sequenced material: peripheral blood. The CDR3 sequence: CASSSGNYGYTF. The CDR3 coding sequence is TGTGCCAGCAGTTCAGGGAACTATGGCTACACCTTC.